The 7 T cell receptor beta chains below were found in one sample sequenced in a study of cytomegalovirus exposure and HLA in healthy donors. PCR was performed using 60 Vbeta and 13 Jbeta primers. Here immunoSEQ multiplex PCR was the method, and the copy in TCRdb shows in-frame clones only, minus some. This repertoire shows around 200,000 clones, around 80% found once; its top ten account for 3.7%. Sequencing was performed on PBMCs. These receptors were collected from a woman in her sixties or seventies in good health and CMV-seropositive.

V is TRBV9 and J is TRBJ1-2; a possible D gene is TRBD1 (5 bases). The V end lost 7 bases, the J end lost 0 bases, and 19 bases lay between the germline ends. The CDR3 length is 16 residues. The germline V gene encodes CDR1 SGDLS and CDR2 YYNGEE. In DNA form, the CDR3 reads TGTGCCAGCGCCGCTATAAACAGGCACACTAACTATGGCTACACCTTC. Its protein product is CASAAINRHTNYGYTF. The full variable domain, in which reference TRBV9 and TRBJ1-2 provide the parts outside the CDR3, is DSGVTQTPKHLITATGQRVTLRCSPRSGDLSVYWYQQSLDQGLQFLIQYYNGEERAKGNILERFSAQQFPDLHSELNLSSLELGDSALYFCASAAINRHTNYGYTFGSGTRLTVV.

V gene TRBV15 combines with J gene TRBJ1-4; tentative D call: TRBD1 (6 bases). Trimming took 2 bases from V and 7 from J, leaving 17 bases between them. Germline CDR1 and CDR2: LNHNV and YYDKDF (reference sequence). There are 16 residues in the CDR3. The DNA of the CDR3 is TGTGCCACCAGCAGAATGGGGGGGGCGCTGGGTGAAAAACTGTTTTTT. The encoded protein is CATSRMGGALGEKLFF.

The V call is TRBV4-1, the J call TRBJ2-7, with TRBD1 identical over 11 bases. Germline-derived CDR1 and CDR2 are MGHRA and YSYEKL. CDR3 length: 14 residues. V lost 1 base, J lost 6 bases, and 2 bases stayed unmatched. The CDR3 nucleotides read TGCGCCAGCAGCCAAGGAGGGACAGGGGGCGAGCAGTACTTC. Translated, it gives CASSQGGTGGEQYF.

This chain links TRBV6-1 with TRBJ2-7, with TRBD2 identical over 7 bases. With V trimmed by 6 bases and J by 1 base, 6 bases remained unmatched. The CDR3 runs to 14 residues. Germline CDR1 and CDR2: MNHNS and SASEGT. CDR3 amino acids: CASRLRTSSYEQYF. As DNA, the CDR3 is TGTGCCAGCAGGCTACGGACTAGTTCCTACGAGCAGTACTTC.

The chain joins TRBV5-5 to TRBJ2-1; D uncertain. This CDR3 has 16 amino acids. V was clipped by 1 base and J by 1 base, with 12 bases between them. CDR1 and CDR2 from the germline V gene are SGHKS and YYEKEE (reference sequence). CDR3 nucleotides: TGTGCCAGCAGCTTGTACCTGGAGTTATCCTACAATGAGCAGTTCTTC. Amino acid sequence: CASSLYLELSYNEQFF.

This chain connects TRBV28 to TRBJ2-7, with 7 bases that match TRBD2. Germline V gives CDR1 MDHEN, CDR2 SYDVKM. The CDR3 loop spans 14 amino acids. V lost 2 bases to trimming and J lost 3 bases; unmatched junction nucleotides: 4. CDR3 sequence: CASSLTGTNYEQYF. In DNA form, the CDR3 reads TGTGCCAGCAGTTTAACCGGGACTAACTACGAGCAGTACTTC.

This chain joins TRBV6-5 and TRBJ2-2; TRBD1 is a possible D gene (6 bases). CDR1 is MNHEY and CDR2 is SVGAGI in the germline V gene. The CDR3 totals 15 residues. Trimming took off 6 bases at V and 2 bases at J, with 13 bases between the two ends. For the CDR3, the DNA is TGTGCCAGCAGCCCTAGGACAGATAACACCGGGGAGCTGTTTTTT. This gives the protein CASSPRTDNTGELFF.